The sequence of this TCR beta chain was determined in a study of OX40 agonist ivuxolimab in advanced cancers. In the study overall: Eligibility rules accepted prior anti-PD-1, anti-PD-L1 or anti-CTLA-4 therapy, and roughly 42% had some.

Assay: immunoSEQ multiplex PCR; the TCRdb copy retains only in-frame clones and omits some. The table records around 60,000 clones, 70% to 80% of them present only once. This clone was counted only a few times. The CDR3 is made up of 13 amino acids. Trimming stripped 1 base from V and 7 bases from J, with 10 bases between. Germline-derived CDR1 and CDR2 are SGHDN and FVKESK. This TCR derives from an adult with an advanced solid tumor such as melanoma, head and neck, liver or kidney cancer. The sequenced sample was CD4+ or CD8+ T cells sorted from blood, obtained in a trial of the OX40 agonist ivuxolimab. The chain employs TRBV14 and TRBJ1-2; D ambiguous. In DNA form, the CDR3 reads TGTGCCAGCAGCCAAGTTGAATCCCTTGGCTACACCTTC. It translates to CASSQVESLGYTF.